These 30 T cell receptor beta chains came from one sample sequenced in a study of T-cell memory formation after mild COVID-19. Each CDR3 protein is one row after TCRdb ran MiXCR on the 5' RACE reads. Here the sample spans under 250,000 distinct CDR3 sequences, 10% to 13% being singletons. Sequenced: PBMCs or a T cell subset sorted from them (not recorded which). These receptor sequences come from a man aged 18 to 30 who had mild COVID-19 (a few samples of this study predate the infection). Cell type and time point are not known.

The table lists this clonotype with a few counts. The chain links TRBV9 to TRBJ2-2; 7 bases are shared with TRBD1. With 4 bases clipped from V and 7 bases from J, the junction kept 16 bases outside the gene matches. Per germline, CDR1 SGDLS and CDR2 YYNGEE. The CDR3 extends over 17 amino acids. As DNA, the CDR3 is TGTGCCAGCAGCCTACCACGTATAGGGGGCGCGTACGGGGAGCTGTTTTTT. Its translation: CASSLPRIGGAYGELFF.

This clonotype was picked up many times. The chain uses TRBV7-9 and TRBJ2-7, with 7 bases fitting TRBD2. From germline, CDR1 is SEHNR and CDR2 FQNEAQ (reference sequence). This CDR3 region has 13 residues. Trimming at V came to 5 bases and at J to 3 bases, leaving 4 bases not matched to a gene. The chain's CDR3 is CASSRSGVYEQYF. Written as DNA, the CDR3 is TGTGCCAGCAGCCGGAGCGGGGTCTACGAGCAGTACTTC.

The sample holds a few counts of this clonotype. The chain is built from TRBV18 and TRBJ1-1, with a possible D match to TRBD1 (5 bases). V dropped 3 bases and J dropped 1 base, with 12 bases sitting between them. Germline values: CDR1 KGHSH, CDR2 LQKENI. CDR3 length: 15 residues. The CDR3 sequence is CASSPRDGRNTEAFF. In DNA, the CDR3 is TGTGCCAGCTCACCCCGGGACGGAAGGAACACTGAAGCTTTCTTT. Drawing the rest from reference TRBV18 and TRBJ1-1, the complete variable domain is NAGVMQNPRHLVRRRGQEARLRCSPMKGHSHVYWYRQLPEEGLKFMVYLQKENIIDESGMPKERFSAEFPKEGPSILRIQQVVRGDSAAYFCASSPRDGRNTEAFFGQGTRLTVV.

This clonotype was counted ten times or more. The V gene is TRBV20-1, the J gene TRBJ2-3; D perhaps matches TRBD1 (6 bases). This CDR3 is 15 amino acids long. V was cut by 4 bases and J by 1 base, with 15 bases left in between. Germline V gene sequence: CDR1 DFQATT, CDR2 SNEGSKA (reference sequence). Here the CDR3 reads CSAIRTAVRTDTQYF. CDR3 nucleotide sequence: TGCAGTGCTATTCGGACAGCGGTTCGCACAGATACGCAGTATTTT.

For this clonotype: A junction end diverges from the germline sequence, so it may reflect a read error. This chain connects TRBV5-1 to TRBJ1-1; D gene uncertain. Looked up from germline, CDR1 is SGHRS and CDR2 is YFSETQ. The CDR3 sequence is 16 residues long. The CDR3, as DNA: TGCGCCAGCAGCCGTATACGCCAGACCTCGAACAATGAAGCTTTCTTT. Its protein is CASSRIRQTSNNEAFF.

This clonotype was observed many times. The J gene is TRBJ2-7, the V gene TRBV7-2, with 7 bases lining up with TRBD2. V was pared by 2 bases and J by 4 bases, with 2 bases of the junction left unmatched. Looked up from germline, CDR1 is SGHTA and CDR2 is FQGNSA. This CDR3 spans 13 amino acids. The CDR3 DNA reads TGTGCCAGCAGCTTACAGCGGGGTTACGAGCAGTACTTC. This translates into CASSLQRGYEQYF.

This clonotype was recorded only once. The chain joins TRBV5-1 to TRBJ2-5; 10 bases fit TRBD1. CDR3 length: 17 amino acids. Germline CDR1 is SGHRS and CDR2 is YFSETQ. V lost 5 bases to trimming and J lost 7 bases; unmatched junction nucleotides: 17. The CDR3 sequence: CASRSIQPGTGVGTQYF. The DNA of the CDR3 is TGCGCCAGCAGATCTATCCAACCCGGGACAGGGGTCGGGACCCAGTACTTC.

This clonotype appeared many times. The chain combines TRBV4-1 with TRBJ2-5; TRBD2 might be the D (6 bases). The V end lost 4 bases, the J end lost 7 bases, and 22 bases lay between the germline ends. The germline gives CDR1 MGHRA, CDR2 YSYEKL. The CDR3 sequence is 16 residues long. The CDR3 region is CASSPRDWEGLATQYF. The CDR3 DNA is TGCGCCAGCAGCCCCCGGGACTGGGAAGGCTTAGCGACCCAGTACTTC.

Ten or more counts support this clonotype. V and J are TRBV12-3 or TRBV12-4 and TRBJ2-3, with TRBD1 matching 8 bases. Trimming at V came to 3 bases and at J to 1 base, leaving 3 bases not matched to a gene. The CDR3 sequence is 15 residues long. Written as DNA, the CDR3 is TGTGCCAGCAGTTTTGACAGGGGTGGCACAGATACGCAGTATTTT. The encoded protein is CASSFDRGGTDTQYF.

CDR3 region: CASSAQGVDTGELFF. CDR3 DNA: TGTGCCAGCAGCGCCCAGGGGGTGGACACCGGGGAGCTGTTTTTT. V and J are TRBV9 and TRBJ2-2, with 7 bases matching TRBD1. J was trimmed by 3 bases and V by 3 bases; bases with no gene match: 5. This CDR3 has 15 amino acids. Germline CDR1 reads SGDLS; CDR2 reads YYNGEE.

The V gene is TRBV7-3, the J gene TRBJ2-3; D may be TRBD1 or TRBD2 (7 bases each). The CDR3 contains 16 residues. Trimming took off 5 bases at V and 4 bases at J, with 19 bases between the two ends. The V gene's germline CDR1 is SGHTA and CDR2 FQGTGA. CDR3 amino acids: CASSPEGGRGPDTQYF. CDR3 DNA sequence: TGTGCCAGCAGCCCGGAGGGGGGGAGGGGGCCAGATACGCAGTATTTT.

This clonotype came up many times. The rearrangement joins TRBV7-2 to TRBJ2-3, with 8 bases lining up with TRBD2. This CDR3 is built from 13 residues. V lost 6 bases and J lost 5; bases outside the gene matches: 4. CDR1 SGHTA and CDR2 FQGNSA come from the germline V gene. CDR3 region: CASSPGGGDTQYF. CDR3 bases: TGTGCCAGCAGTCCCGGGGGGGGAGATACGCAGTATTTT. Using reference TRBV7-2 and TRBJ2-3 for the parts outside the CDR3, the full variable domain is GAGVSQSPSNKVTEKGKDVELRCDPISGHTALYWYRQSLGQGLEFLIYFQGNSAPDKSGLPSDRFSAERTGGSVSTLTIQRTQQEDSAVYLCASSPGGGDTQYFGPGTRLTVL.

Only a few counts were recorded for this clonotype. V gene TRBV5-1 combines with J gene TRBJ2-5; 9 nucleotides line up with TRBD1. The CDR3 has 15 residues. Germline CDR1 is SGHRS and CDR2 is YFSETQ. The ends lost 2 bases at V and 5 bases at J; junction bases unmatched: 7. The CDR3 nucleotides are TGCGCCAGCAGCTTAATACAGGGGGCAGGGGAGACCCAGTACTTC. Residues: CASSLIQGAGETQYF.

The CDR3 DNA follows: TGCGCCAGCAGCTACCCCGGGACAGAAGAGACCCAGTACTTC. As protein: CASSYPGTEETQYF. This sequence joins TRBV5-1 and TRBJ2-5; TRBD1 matches at 7 bases. V lost 3 bases, J lost 3 bases, and 5 bases stayed unmatched. The CDR3 has 14 residues. Germline V gene data show CDR1 as SGHRS and CDR2 as YFSETQ.

In this sample, this clonotype turned up a few times. The chain joins TRBV18 to TRBJ1-2; D is unresolved. Germline V lookup: CDR1 KGHSH, CDR2 LQKENI. This CDR3 region has 13 residues. V was pared by 3 bases and J by 3 bases, with 8 bases between. The CDR3 DNA follows: TGTGCCAGCTCACCGGAGGAGGACTATGGCTACACCTTC. Its translation: CASSPEEDYGYTF.

V and J are TRBV6-5 and TRBJ1-5; no clear D gene. The V end lost 0 bases, the J end lost 2 bases, and 8 bases lay between the germline ends. Germline CDR1 and CDR2: MNHEY and SVGAGI. This CDR3 is 15 amino acids long. CDR3 DNA: TGTGCCAGCAGTTACTCACCGGGCGGCAATCAGCCCCAGCATTTT. It is translated as CASSYSPGGNQPQHF.

V gene TRBV4-1 combines with J gene TRBJ2-7; 9 bases are shared with TRBD2. The CDR3 has 17 amino acids. The germline V gene has CDR1 MGHRA and CDR2 YSYEKL. V lost 4 bases, J lost 1 base, and 11 bases stayed unmatched. The CDR3 DNA reads as TGCGCCAGCAGCCGAGAGGGGAGAGCGGGGGGATCCTACGAGCAGTACTTC. Translation: CASSREGRAGGSYEQYF.

This clonotype showed up many times. The V gene is TRBV12-3 or TRBV12-4, the J gene TRBJ1-1; D remains unclear. CDR3 length: 18 residues. V lost 2 bases and J 0 bases, leaving 19 bases between the germline ends. The DNA of the CDR3 is TGTGCCAGCAGTTTACCCCCGACGGGCCTCATCGTGAACACTGAAGCTTTCTTT. This encodes CASSLPPTGLIVNTEAFF.

Many counts were recorded for this clonotype. The CDR3 loop is CASSRGSSGANVLTF. The CDR3 DNA sequence: TGTGCCAGCAGCCGAGGAAGCTCTGGGGCCAACGTCCTGACTTTC. This chain connects TRBV14 to TRBJ2-6, with no clear D. This CDR3 contains 15 residues. The ends were cut back, 4 bases at V and 0 bases at J, with 7 bases in the middle. The germline V gene has CDR1 SGHDN and CDR2 FVKESK.

This clonotype was detected only a few times. The chain has TRBV4-3 and TRBJ2-5, with a possible D match to TRBD2 (5 bases). V dropped 4 bases and J dropped 1 base, with 10 bases sitting between them. CDR1 LGHNA and CDR2 YSLEER come from the germline V gene. The CDR3 is made up of 14 amino acids. The CDR3 is CASSPLSGQETQYF. The CDR3 bases are TGCGCCAGCAGCCCGCTGAGCGGCCAAGAGACCCAGTACTTC.

This clonotype was seen many times. This chain joins TRBV12-3 or TRBV12-4 and TRBJ2-7; tentative D call: TRBD1 (6 bases). Trimming stripped 3 bases from V and 3 bases from J, with 9 bases between. There are 13 residues in the CDR3. The CDR3 DNA sequence: TGTGCCAGCAGTTTGACAGGCCTCTACGAGCAGTACTTC. Its translation is CASSLTGLYEQYF.

The genes are TRBV12-3 or TRBV12-4 and TRBJ2-1, with D tentatively TRBD2 (6 bases). This CDR3 region has 14 residues. V gave up 3 bases and J gave up 1 base, with 7 bases separating them. CDR3 sequence: CASSFAGSYNEQFF. The CDR3 DNA reads TGTGCCAGCAGTTTTGCGGGGTCCTACAATGAGCAGTTCTTC.

A few counts support this clonotype. The gene calls are TRBV4-1 and TRBJ1-2; D not resolved. Trimming removed 1 base from V and 0 bases from J, with 12 bases in between. The V gene's germline CDR1 is MGHRA and CDR2 YSYEKL. The CDR3 loop spans 16 amino acids. The CDR3: CASSQGSFGANYGYTF. DNA of the CDR3: TGCGCCAGCAGCCAAGGGTCGTTTGGAGCTAACTATGGCTACACCTTC.

This clonotype was picked up a small number of times. This sequence joins TRBV18 and TRBJ1-5; D perhaps matches TRBD1 (6 bases). The CDR3 runs to 15 residues. V lost 1 base and J lost 2, with 9 bases in between. CDR1 and CDR2 (germline): KGHSH, LQKENI. In DNA form, the CDR3 reads TGTGCCAGCTCACCACGGGGGCAGGGCAATCAGCCCCAGCATTTT. Amino acids: CASSPRGQGNQPQHF.

The sample holds a few counts of this clonotype. The V gene is TRBV7-3, the J gene TRBJ2-1, with 15 bases lining up with TRBD2. The CDR3 is 15 amino acids. Germline values: CDR1 SGHTA, CDR2 FQGTGA. V was pared by 5 bases and J by 7 bases, with 3 bases of the junction left unmatched. The CDR3 sequence is CASSRGLAGGNEQFF. In DNA, the CDR3 is TGTGCCAGCAGCCGGGGACTAGCGGGAGGAAATGAGCAGTTCTTC.

J is TRBJ1-1 and V is TRBV9; D not resolved. Germline V gene data show CDR1 as SGDLS and CDR2 as YYNGEE. Trimming pared 4 bases from V and 1 base from J, leaving 5 bases between. The CDR3 runs 12 residues. The DNA of the CDR3 is TGTGCCAGCAGCCCCCAGAACACTGAAGCTTTCTTT. Encoded protein: CASSPQNTEAFF.

This clonotype was seen ten or more times. The chain joins TRBV20-1 to TRBJ1-5, with D perhaps matching TRBD1 (5 bases). The V gene's germline CDR1 is DFQATT and CDR2 SNEGSKA (reference sequence). The V end was cut by 4 bases, the J end by 5 bases, with 9 bases between. There are 12 residues in the CDR3. The CDR3 loop reads CSATPGDQPQHF. The DNA of the CDR3 is TGCAGTGCTACGCCGGGGGATCAGCCCCAGCATTTT.

A few counts support this clonotype. The gene calls are TRBV9 and TRBJ2-5; TRBD1 might be the D (7 bases). The CDR3 length is 15 residues. V was cut by 3 bases and J by 4 bases, with 16 bases left in between. Per germline, CDR1 SGDLS and CDR2 YYNGEE. This CDR3 reads CASSARGAPAETQYF. The CDR3, as DNA: TGTGCCAGCAGCGCCAGGGGGGCCCCGGCAGAGACCCAGTACTTC.

The chain recombines TRBV7-2 with TRBJ2-1; 7 bases match TRBD2. Germline trimming cut 5 bases from V and 5 bases from J; bases unmatched to any gene: 9. The CDR3 loop spans 15 amino acids. Germline CDR1 reads SGHTA; CDR2 reads FQGNSA. The CDR3 loop is CASSADFAGDNEQFF. DNA for the CDR3: TGTGCCAGCAGCGCTGACTTTGCGGGGGACAATGAGCAGTTCTTC.

The chain joins TRBV24-1 to TRBJ1-1; D gene unclear. This CDR3 region has 14 residues. Trimming pared 1 base from V and 7 bases from J, leaving 12 bases between. Germline V gene data show CDR1 as KGHDR and CDR2 as SFDVKD. CDR3 coding DNA: TGTGCCACCAGTGATTTACGCGACCTCAATGAAGCTTTCTTT. It yields the protein CATSDLRDLNEAFF.